Listed below are T cell receptor beta chains from one sample, sequenced in a study of blood T cell repertoires in COVID-19. Profiling relied on immunoSEQ multiplex PCR, and the TCRdb table lists in-frame clones only, not all of them. There are about 250,000 clones in the sample; about 89% occur only once, and under 2% lies in the top ten. The sequenced sample consisted of peripheral blood. Receptors originate from a woman in her sixties or seventies who had recovered from COVID-19. Both conserved end residues are part of each CDR3. A D gene is named only where the DNA matches it firmly. Expanded clones get a size class; other rows say once, few or many, or leave the size out.

>NA|TRBV6-5|TRBJ1-6|NA
TGTGCCAGCAGTTCCCGGAGCTCCTATAATTCACCCCTCCACTTT
CASSSRSSYNSPLHF
>NA|TRBV2|TRBJ1-2|NA
TGTGCCAGCAGTGATAATCTGGACAGTCCCTATGGCTACACCTTC
CASSDNLDSPYGYTF
>TRBD2|TRBV19|TRBJ2-3|NA
TGTGCCAGTAGTATAGTCAGCGGGGGGGCCAGGGATACGCAGTATTTT
CASSIVSGGARDTQYF
>NA|TRBV19|TRBJ1-1|once
TGTGCCAGTAGCCCTCAGGGACACCCTATCAGTGAAGCTTTCTTT
CASSPQGHPISEAFF
>NA|TRBV15|TRBJ2-2|many
NA
CATSILGSRYTGELFF
>TRBD2|TRBV7-2|TRBJ2-5|NA
TGTGCCAGCAGCTCCGGGACTAGCGGGGGGGTAGAGACCCAGTACTTC
CASSSGTSGGVETQYF
>TRBD1|TRBV25-1|TRBJ2-1|few
TGTGCCAGCAGTGAAGTGTCAGGGGGTAACAATGAGCAGTTCTTC
CASSEVSGGNNEQFF
>TRBD2|TRBV5-1|TRBJ2-3|NA
TGCGCCAGCAGCTCCCTGACTAGCGGGGGCACAGATACGCAGTATTTT
CASSSLTSGGTDTQYF
>NA|TRBV18|TRBJ2-7|few
TGTGCCAGCTCACCGGGGCCTTCCTACGAGCAGTACTTC
CASSPGPSYEQYF
>TRBD1|TRBV28|TRBJ2-4|once
TGTGCCAGCAGTTTTGGTACAGGGGGCGGCTGGGCCAAAAACATTCAGTACTTC
CASSFGTGGGWAKNIQYF
>TRBD1|TRBV5-1|TRBJ1-2|NA
TGCGCCAGCAGCCCGCTGCGGACAGGGATTCTCGATGGCTACACCTTC
CASSPLRTGILDGYTF
>NA|TRBV15|TRBJ2-2|NA
TGTGCCACCAGCAGACCGACGGGGATTCGGGAGCTGTTTTTT
CATSRPTGIRELFF
>NA|TRBV28|TRBJ2-4|once
TGTGCCAGCAGTTTGATGACGGAGCCCAAAAACATTCAGTACTTC
CASSLMTEPKNIQYF
>NA|TRBV5-1|TRBJ2-7|NA
TGCGCCAGCAGCCCCGGACCCCAGGGGTCCCCCTACGAGCAGTACTTC
CASSPGPQGSPYEQYF
>NA|TRBV18|TRBJ1-5|NA
TGTGCCAGCTCACCTACCCGGGGTGCTAGCAATCAGCCCCAGCATTTT
CASSPTRGASNQPQHF
>NA|TRBV11-2|TRBJ2-5|NA
TGTGCCAGCAGTCAGGACTTCCAAGAGACCCAGTACTTC
CASSQDFQETQYF
>TRBD1|TRBV3-1/TRBV3-2|TRBJ2-5|NA
TGTGCCAGCAGCCGTCGACATCCCGGGACAGGGGGTGAGACCCAGTACTTC
CASSRRHPGTGGETQYF
>NA|TRBV6-6|TRBJ1-4|NA
TGTGCCAGCAGCCCTAGGCGGGGGGGAACTGAAAAACTGTTTTTT
CASSPRRGGTEKLFF
>TRBD2|TRBV4-2|TRBJ2-7|NA
TGTGCCAGCAGCCATCTAGCGGGGGGCTCCGGGGAGCAGTACTTC
CASSHLAGGSGEQYF
>TRBD1|TRBV4-3|TRBJ2-5|NA
TGCGCCAGCAGCCAAAGACAGGGGCGAGGTGAGACCCAGTACTTC
CASSQRQGRGETQYF
>NA|TRBV7-8|TRBJ1-2|NA
TGTGCCAGCAGCCCTATAGAGACTCTGCTCGGCTACACCTTC
CASSPIETLLGYTF
>TRBD2|TRBV6-5|TRBJ2-1|once
TGTGCCAGCAGACTAGCGCCCAGCTCCTACAATGAGCAGTTCTTC
CASRLAPSSYNEQFF
>NA|TRBV6-5|TRBJ1-2|NA
TGTGCCAGCAAGCGAAGTCGGATTTATGGCTACACCTTC
CASKRSRIYGYTF
>TRBD2|TRBV24-1|TRBJ2-1|NA
TGTGCCACCAGTGATTTTGGGGAGGGTGAGGCCTCCTACAATGAGCAGTTCTTC
CATSDFGEGEASYNEQFF
>TRBD1|TRBV28|TRBJ2-5|NA
TGTGCCAGCAGACCCAGGGGGCGGGAGACCCAGTACTTC
CASRPRGRETQYF
>TRBD1|TRBV19|TRBJ2-7|NA
TGTGCCAGTAGTTCCCCGCGACAGGGGGCCGTTGAAGAGCAGTACTTC
CASSSPRQGAVEEQYF
>TRBD2|TRBV10-3|TRBJ2-2|NA
TGTGCCAGCCACCCCCTAGCGGGGGCCGGGGAGCTGTTTTTT
CASHPLAGAGELFF
>NA|TRBV6-5|TRBJ1-6|few
TGTGCCAGCAGGGAGGCGGAGTCACCCCTCCACTTT
CASREAESPLHF
>TRBD1|TRBV5-5|TRBJ2-4|NA
TGTGCCAGCAGGATGGCGGGACAGGGGAGAAACATTCAGTACTTC
CASRMAGQGRNIQYF
>NA|TRBV10-3|TRBJ1-3|NA
TGTGCCATCAGTGAGTTCGGGGGAGCGGCTGGAAACACCATATATTTT
CAISEFGGAAGNTIYF
>TRBD1|TRBV7-3|TRBJ1-1|NA
TGTGCCAGCAGCTTATCGAGGACAGGGGAAGCTTTCTTT
CASSLSRTGEAFF
>NA|TRBV24-1|TRBJ2-6|NA
TGTGCCACCCAGGGCTCTGGGGCCAACGTCCTGACTTTC
CATQGSGANVLTF
>TRBD1|TRBV7-3|TRBJ2-6|NA
TGTGCCAGCAGCCCTGACAGGGCTGGGGCCAACGTCCTGACTTTC
CASSPDRAGANVLTF
>NA|TRBV7-9|TRBJ1-1|few
TGTGCCAGCAGCCCCCGGACTGACAGGATGAACACTGAAGCTTTCTTT
CASSPRTDRMNTEAFF
>NA|TRBV4-2|TRBJ1-1|NA
TGTGCCAGCAGCCAAGTCAGGGTAGGGGACACTGAAGCTTTCTTT
CASSQVRVGDTEAFF
>TRBD1|TRBV28|TRBJ2-7|NA
TGTGCCAGCAGCTCAGGGGGCCACGAGCAGTACTTC
CASSSGGHEQYF
>TRBD2|TRBV5-1|TRBJ2-7|NA
TGCGCCAGCAGGAAGACTAGCGGGCTCACCTACGAGCAGTACTTC
CASRKTSGLTYEQYF